Listed here is a single T cell receptor beta chain. Trimming at V came to 5 bases and at J to 0 bases, leaving 16 bases not matched to a gene. CDR3 size: 19 residues. The germline V gene has CDR1 LNHDA and CDR2 SQIVND (reference sequence). The sample originates from a study of cytomegalovirus exposure and HLA in healthy donors. Amplification used 60 Vbeta primers and 13 Jbeta primers. TCRdb's copy holds only in-frame clones and misses some; the assay was immunoSEQ multiplex PCR. The data hold about 180,000 clones, with roughly 79% observed a single time. This chain links TRBV19 with TRBJ2-3, with 8 bases aligning to TRBD1. The TCR sequence derives from a man between 40 and 49 years old in good health and CMV-seropositive. Sequencing used PBMCs. This CDR3 reads CASSPRTGSASTSTDTQYF. For the CDR3, the DNA is TGTGCCAGTAGTCCCCGGACAGGGTCGGCTAGCACTAGCACAGATACGCAGTATTTT.